The 18 T cell receptor beta chains below were found in one sample sequenced in a study of blood T cells in healthy people across ages. Next came a second PCR, run for about 6 to 11 cycles, which used a sample-barcoded 5' primer along with a J-beta primer mix. Via MiXCR, TCRdb re-called the 5' RACE reads, giving one row per CDR3 protein. This repertoire shows around 870,000 distinct CDR3 sequences, roughly 26% found once; its top ten account for 15% to 20%. Source material: blood. Receptor source: a woman aged 80 or over in good health.

Of note for this clonotype: With a much larger clone just one base away, this may be a read error. The rearrangement uses TRBV2 and TRBJ2-1; 11 bases map to TRBD2. Germline CDR1 SNHLY, CDR2 FYNNEI. The CDR3 is made up of 16 amino acids. CDR3 sequence reads: CAGSEVAGGRSNEQFF. The DNA of the CDR3 is TGTGCCGGCAGTGAAGTAGCGGGGGGGCGGAGCAATGAGCAGTTCTTC.

In its sample, this clonotype was seen many times. V usage is TRBV5-1 and J usage is TRBJ1-1, with TRBD1 matching 9 bases. CDR1 is SGHRS, CDR2 YFSETQ, per germline. This CDR3 contains 14 residues. After removal of 3 bases from V and 2 bases from J, the junction contained 2 bases not matched to a gene. The CDR3 DNA sequence: TGCGCCAGCAGCTGGGGACAGGGAAACACTGAAGCTTTCTTT. The encoded protein is CASSWGQGNTEAFF. Full variable domain (remainder filled in from reference TRBV5-1 and TRBJ1-1): KAGVTQTPRYLIKTRGQQVTLSCSPISGHRSVSWYQQTPGQGLQFLFEYFSETQRNKGNFPGRFSGRQFSNSRSEMNVSTLELGDSALYLCASSWGQGNTEAFFGQGTRLTVV.

This clonotype has a handful of counts. A clone one base away is much larger, so this may be a read error. The V and J genes are TRBV20-1 and TRBJ2-7; 7 positions agree with TRBD1. Looked up from germline, CDR1 is DFQATT and CDR2 is SNEGSKA (reference sequence). Losses at the gene ends were 6 bases for V and 7 bases for J; bases not matched to a gene: 9. CDR3 length equals 12 residues. Here the CDR3 DNA reads TGCAGTGCCCTCGACAGGGACAATGAGCAGTACTTC. Translating gives CSALDRDNEQYF.

The sample holds many counts of this clonotype. V and J are TRBV5-1 and TRBJ2-1; TRBD1 might be the D (6 bases). The DNA matches TRBJ2-7 better at its end, which makes the J call doubtful. CDR1 and CDR2 from the germline V gene are SGHRS and YFSETQ. CDR3 size: 15 residues. The CDR3 is CASSLVGGAYNEQYF. CDR3 DNA sequence: TGCGCCAGCAGCTTGGTTGGGGGCGCGTACAATGAGCAGTACTTC.

This clonotype was observed a handful of times. This chain uses TRBV7-6 with TRBJ2-7, with TRBD1 identical over 9 bases. The CDR3 loop spans 16 amino acids. The trim removed 1 base at V and 3 bases at J, leaving 7 bases unmatched. Per the germline V gene, CDR1 is SGHVS and CDR2 is FNYEAQ. CDR3 amino acids: CASSLGADRGGYEQYF. CDR3 DNA sequence: TGTGCCAGCAGCTTAGGGGCGGACAGGGGTGGCTACGAGCAGTACTTC.

The table lists this clonotype with a few counts. A much bigger clone sits one base away, suggesting this may be a read error. The chain carries TRBV5-1 and TRBJ2-5, with 10 bases identical to TRBD2. Germline V gene sequence: CDR1 SGHRS, CDR2 YFSETQ. The CDR3 covers 18 residues. In nucleotides, the CDR3 is TGCGCCAACAGCTTGGCGTTAGCGGGGGGTCTGTACCAAGAGACCCAGTACTTC. Translation gives CANSLALAGGLYQETQYF.

The chain is built from TRBV9 and TRBJ1-1, with 7 bases identical to TRBD1. CDR1 is SGDLS, CDR2 YYNGEE, per germline. With 4 bases clipped from V and 0 bases from J, the junction kept 12 bases outside the gene matches. The CDR3 totals 17 residues. CDR3 residues: CASSPSPGGYLNTEAFF. CDR3 nucleotides: TGTGCCAGCAGCCCCTCCCCAGGGGGGTACTTGAACACTGAAGCTTTCTTT.

In its sample, this clonotype was seen many times. The chain joins TRBV29-1 to TRBJ2-7; D call uncertain. Germline V gives CDR1 SQVTM, CDR2 ANQGSEA. CDR3 length: 13 amino acids. V lost 4 bases and J 6 bases, leaving 16 bases between the germline ends. Here the CDR3 reads CSVGHGVIGEQYF. CDR3 nucleotides: TGCAGCGTTGGACATGGGGTTATCGGCGAGCAGTACTTC.

Regarding this clonotype: This may stem from a read error, because a much larger clone lies one nucleotide away. The V call is TRBV12-3 or TRBV12-4, the J call TRBJ1-1; D not resolved. The length of the CDR3 is 14 residues. CDR3 amino acids: CVTPLGGKNTEAFF. CDR3 DNA: TGTGTCACCCCGTTAGGAGGGAAGAACACTGAAGCTTTCTTT.

The table lists this clonotype with many counts. V and J are TRBV7-9 and TRBJ1-2; no clear D. The germline gives CDR1 SEHNR, CDR2 FQNEAQ (reference sequence). This CDR3 has 12 amino acids. With 5 bases removed from V and 3 bases from J, the gap between germline ends came to 7 bases. The CDR3 loop reads CASSQTYYGYTF. The CDR3 DNA reads as TGTGCCAGCAGCCAGACGTACTATGGCTACACCTTC.

As concerns this clonotype: This may stem from a read error, because a much larger clone lies one nucleotide away. V gene TRBV28 combines with J gene TRBJ2-7, with D hard to call. Germline lookup yields CDR1 MDHEN and CDR2 SYDVKM. The CDR3 sequence is 13 residues long. CDR3 amino acids: CACSSGPTYEQYF. CDR3 sequence (DNA): TGTGCCTGCAGTTCCGGACCGACCTACGAGCAGTACTTC.

Notes on this clonotype: A read error may produce the germline difference seen at one junction end. The V call is TRBV7-2, the J call TRBJ2-5, with D possibly being TRBD2 (5 bases). The DNA matches TRBJ2-7 better at its end, which makes the J call doubtful. The CDR3 is made up of 11 amino acids. The germline V gene has CDR1 SGHTA and CDR2 FQGNSA. CDR3 sequence (DNA): TGTGCCAGCGGCTTAAGCGGCGAGCAGTACTTC. It is translated as CASGLSGEQYF.

Ten or more counts support this clonotype. The chain is built from TRBV4-2 and TRBJ2-1; 12 bases align to TRBD2. V gave up 3 bases and J gave up 7 bases; unmatched junction bases: 7. The CDR3 covers 16 residues. CDR1 is LGHNA, CDR2 YNFKEQ, per germline. The CDR3 DNA sequence: TGTGCCAGCAGCCAGACGCTAGCGGGGGGGCCTAATGAGCAGTTCTTC. Translation gives CASSQTLAGGPNEQFF.

On this clonotype itself: With a much larger clone just one base away, this may be a read error. The chain joins TRBV5-6 to TRBJ2-5; D not resolved. Germline V lookup: CDR1 SGHDT, CDR2 YYEEEE. The CDR3 totals 13 residues. The CDR3 region has the DNA TGTGCCGGCAGCTTGGTCTACGAAGAGACCCAGTACTTC. This codes for CAGSLVYEETQYF.

The sample holds a few counts of this clonotype. Just one base apart from a much larger clone, this may be a read error. The chain recombines TRBV6-5 with TRBJ2-5, with TRBD1 as a possible D gene (8 bases). The germline CDR1 and CDR2 sequences are MNHEY and SVGAGI. The CDR3 has 17 residues. The CDR3: CASSYSRTGRDQEAQYF. Here the CDR3 DNA reads TGTGCCAGCAGTTACTCGAGGACAGGGAGGGATCAAGAGGCCCAGTACTTC.

This clonotype was detected only once. A much larger clone sits a single nucleotide away, making a read error possible. The chain recombines TRBV6-2 or TRBV6-3 with TRBJ2-3; D call uncertain. V gave up 5 bases and J gave up 4 bases, with 13 bases separating them. CDR3 length equals 14 residues. Germline V gives CDR1 MNHEY, CDR2 SVGEGT. The DNA of the CDR3 is TGTGCCAGCAGTCCTAGGGTTATAGCAGATACGCAGTATTTT. Translation: CASSPRVIADTQYF.

About this clonotype: A read error may be the cause here, since a much bigger clone is one base away. The V call is TRBV4-3, the J call TRBJ2-7; D might be TRBD1 or TRBD2, each matching 5 bases. In germline, CDR1 is LGHNA, CDR2 YSLEER. Trimming shortened V by 0 bases and J by 7 bases, and 16 bases separated the two germline ends. This CDR3 spans 15 amino acids. CDR3: CASSQDRRGVDEQYF. The CDR3 DNA reads as TGCGCCAGCAGCCAAGATCGTAGAGGGGTCGATGAGCAGTACTTC.

This clonotype was seen a handful of times. A clone one base away is much larger, so this may be a read error. CDR3 amino acids: CSARDPQGIGSPPHF. CDR3 coding DNA: TGCAGTGCTAGAGATCCACAGGGAATAGGATCACCCCCCCACTTT. The chain has TRBV20-1 and TRBJ1-6; perhaps TRBD1 as D (6 bases). Per the germline V gene, CDR1 is DFQATT and CDR2 is SNEGSKA (reference sequence). The CDR3 contains 15 residues.